This T cell receptor beta chain derives from a study of blood T cell repertoires in COVID-19. TCRdb's table, derived via immunoSEQ multiplex PCR, lists solely in-frame clones and lacks some. Of about 480,000 clones listed, around 87% are singletons. This clone appeared once. Between the trimmed V and J ends, which lost 5 bases and 4 bases, there was a span of 17 bases. This CDR3 contains 15 residues. Germline CDR1 reads PRHDT; CDR2 reads FYEKMQ (reference sequence). The TCR comes from a woman aged 40 to 50 who had recovered from COVID-19. The sample taken for sequencing was PBMCs or T cells enriched from blood (not recorded which). The V gene is TRBV13, the J gene TRBJ2-5, with D possibly matching TRBD2 (5 bases). The CDR3 nucleotides are TGTGCCAGCAGCGCGACCGGAGGCCTCCCAGAGACCCAGTACTTC. This encodes CASSATGGLPETQYF.